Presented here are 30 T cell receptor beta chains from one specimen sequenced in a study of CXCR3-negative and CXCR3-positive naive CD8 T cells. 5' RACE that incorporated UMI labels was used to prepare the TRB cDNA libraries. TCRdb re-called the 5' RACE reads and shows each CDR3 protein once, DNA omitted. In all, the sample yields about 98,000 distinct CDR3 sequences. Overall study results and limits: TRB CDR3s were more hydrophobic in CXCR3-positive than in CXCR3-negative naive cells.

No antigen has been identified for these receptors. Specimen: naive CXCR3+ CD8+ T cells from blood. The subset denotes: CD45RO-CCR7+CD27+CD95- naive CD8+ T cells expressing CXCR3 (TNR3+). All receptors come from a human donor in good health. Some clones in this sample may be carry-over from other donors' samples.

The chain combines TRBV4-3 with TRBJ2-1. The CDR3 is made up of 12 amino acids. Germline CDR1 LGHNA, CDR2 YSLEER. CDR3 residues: CASSQGPNEQFF.

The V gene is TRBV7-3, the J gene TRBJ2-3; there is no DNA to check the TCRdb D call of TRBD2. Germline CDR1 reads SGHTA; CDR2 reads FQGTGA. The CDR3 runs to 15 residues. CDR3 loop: CASSFLAGTTDTQYF.

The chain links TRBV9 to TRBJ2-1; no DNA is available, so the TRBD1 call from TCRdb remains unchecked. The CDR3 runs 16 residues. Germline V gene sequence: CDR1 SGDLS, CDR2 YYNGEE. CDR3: CASSPPLGVTYNEQFF.

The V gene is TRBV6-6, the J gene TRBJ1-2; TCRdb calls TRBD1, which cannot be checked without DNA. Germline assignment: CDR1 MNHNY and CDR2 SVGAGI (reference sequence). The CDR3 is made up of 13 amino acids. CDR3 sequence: CASKDRGGYGYTF.

The CDR3 is CASNKGFDTEAFF. The chain is built from TRBV7-9 and TRBJ1-1; the TCRdb call, TRBD1, lacks DNA for checking. Germline-derived CDR1 and CDR2 are SEHNR and FQNEAQ (reference sequence). The CDR3 is 13 amino acids.

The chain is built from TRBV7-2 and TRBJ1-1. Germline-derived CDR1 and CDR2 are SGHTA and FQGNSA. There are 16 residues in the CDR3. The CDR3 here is CASSLGPQGMYTEAFF.

The CDR3 loop reads CASSSITPSYEQYF. This chain joins TRBV12-3 or TRBV12-4 and TRBJ2-7. This CDR3 has 14 residues.

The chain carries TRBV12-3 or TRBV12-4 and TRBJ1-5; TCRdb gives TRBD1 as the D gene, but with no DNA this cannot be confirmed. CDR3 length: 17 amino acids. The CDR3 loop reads CASSSQQGLSGNQPQHF.

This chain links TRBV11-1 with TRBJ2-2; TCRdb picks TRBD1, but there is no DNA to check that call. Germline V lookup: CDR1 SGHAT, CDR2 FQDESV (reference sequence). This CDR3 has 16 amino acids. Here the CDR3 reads CASSFSGRGRTGELFF.

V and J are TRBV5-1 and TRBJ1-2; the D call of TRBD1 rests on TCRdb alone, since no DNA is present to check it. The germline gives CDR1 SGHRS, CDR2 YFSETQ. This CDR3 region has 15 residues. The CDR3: CASSLAEGTVYGYTF.

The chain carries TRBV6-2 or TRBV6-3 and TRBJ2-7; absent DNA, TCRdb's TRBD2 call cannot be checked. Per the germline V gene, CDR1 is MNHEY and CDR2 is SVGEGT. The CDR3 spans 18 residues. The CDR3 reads CASSFGLAGGQFSYEQYF.

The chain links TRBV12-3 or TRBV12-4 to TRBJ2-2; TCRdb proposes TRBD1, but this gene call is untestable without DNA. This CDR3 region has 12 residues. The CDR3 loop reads CASRGVAGELFF.

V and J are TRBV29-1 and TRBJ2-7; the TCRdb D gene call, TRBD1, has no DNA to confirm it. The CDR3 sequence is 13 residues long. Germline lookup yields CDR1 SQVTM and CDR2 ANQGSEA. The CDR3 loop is CSVNRDSSYEQYF.

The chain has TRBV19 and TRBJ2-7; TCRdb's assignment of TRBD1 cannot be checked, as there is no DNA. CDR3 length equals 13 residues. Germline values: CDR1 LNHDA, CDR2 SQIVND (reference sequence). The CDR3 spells CASSSQGADEQYF. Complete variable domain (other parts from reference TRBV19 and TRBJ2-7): DGGITQSPKYLFRKEGQNVTLSCEQNLNHDAMYWYRQDPGQGLRLIYYSQIVNDFQKGDIAEGYSVSREKKESFPLTVTSAQKNPTAFYLCASSSQGADEQYFGPGTRLTVT.

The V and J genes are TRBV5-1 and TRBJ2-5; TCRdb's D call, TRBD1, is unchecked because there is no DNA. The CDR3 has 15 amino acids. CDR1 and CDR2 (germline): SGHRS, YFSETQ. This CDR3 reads CASRMEQGRLETQYF.

The CDR3: CSARDGQPDYEQYF. V usage is TRBV20-1 and J usage is TRBJ2-7; as DNA is missing, the TRBD1 call by TCRdb cannot be tested. The length of the CDR3 is 14 residues. Per the germline V gene, CDR1 is DFQATT and CDR2 is SNEGSKA (reference sequence).

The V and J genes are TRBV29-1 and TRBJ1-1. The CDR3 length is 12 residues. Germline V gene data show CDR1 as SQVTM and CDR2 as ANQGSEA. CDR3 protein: CSVRSGNTEAFF.

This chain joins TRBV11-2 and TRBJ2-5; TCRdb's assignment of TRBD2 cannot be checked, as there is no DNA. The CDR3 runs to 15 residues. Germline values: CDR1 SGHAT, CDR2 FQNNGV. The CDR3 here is CASSLLAGGQETQYF.

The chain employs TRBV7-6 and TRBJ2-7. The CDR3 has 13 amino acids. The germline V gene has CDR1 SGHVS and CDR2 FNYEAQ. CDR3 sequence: CASSLDFYNEQYF.

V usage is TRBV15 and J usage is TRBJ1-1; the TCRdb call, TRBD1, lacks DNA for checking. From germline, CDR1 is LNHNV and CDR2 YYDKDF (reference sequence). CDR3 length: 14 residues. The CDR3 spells CATSGSGASTEAFF.

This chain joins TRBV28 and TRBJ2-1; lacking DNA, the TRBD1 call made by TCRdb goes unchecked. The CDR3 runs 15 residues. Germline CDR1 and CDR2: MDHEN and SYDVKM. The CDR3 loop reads CASSSRTGSKHEQFF. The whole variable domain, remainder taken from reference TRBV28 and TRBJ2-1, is DVKVTQSSRYLVKRTGEKVFLECVQDMDHENMFWYRQDPGLGLRLIYFSYDVKMKEKGDIPEGYSVSREKKERFSLILESASTNQTSMYLCASSSRTGSKHEQFFGPGTRLTVL.

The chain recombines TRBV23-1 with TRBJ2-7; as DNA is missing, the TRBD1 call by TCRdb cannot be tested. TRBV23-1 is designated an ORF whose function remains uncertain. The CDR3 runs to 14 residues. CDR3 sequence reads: CASHQGGIRYEQYF.

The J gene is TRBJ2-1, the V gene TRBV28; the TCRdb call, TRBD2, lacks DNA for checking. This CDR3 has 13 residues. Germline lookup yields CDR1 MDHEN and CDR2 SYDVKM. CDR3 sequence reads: CASSFGSPNEQFF.

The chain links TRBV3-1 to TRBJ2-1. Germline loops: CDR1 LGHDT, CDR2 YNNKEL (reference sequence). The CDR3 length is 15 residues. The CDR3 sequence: CASSQDGSSYNEQFF.

Here the CDR3 reads CASSTSGEETQYF. The chain couples TRBV7-9 to TRBJ2-5; TCRdb's D gene call, TRBD1, goes unchecked for lack of DNA. The CDR3 is 13 amino acids. The germline gives CDR1 SEHNR, CDR2 FQNEAQ (reference sequence).

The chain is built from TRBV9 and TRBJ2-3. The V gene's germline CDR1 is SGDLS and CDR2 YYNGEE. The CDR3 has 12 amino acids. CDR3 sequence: CASSVPTDTQYF.

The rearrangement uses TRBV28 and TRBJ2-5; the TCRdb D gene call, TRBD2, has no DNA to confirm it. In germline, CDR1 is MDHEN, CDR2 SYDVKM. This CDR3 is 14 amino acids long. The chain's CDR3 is CASSPPGYQETQYF.

CDR3 sequence reads: CASSLSPAYEQYF. This chain connects TRBV5-1 to TRBJ2-7; the D call of TRBD2 rests on TCRdb alone, since no DNA is present to check it. This CDR3 is built from 13 residues. Germline values: CDR1 SGHRS, CDR2 YFSETQ. Based on the CDR3 plus reference TRBV5-1 and TRBJ2-7, the full variable domain is KAGVTQTPRYLIKTRGQQVTLSCSPISGHRSVSWYQQTPGQGLQFLFEYFSETQRNKGNFPGRFSGRQFSNSRSEMNVSTLELGDSALYLCASSLSPAYEQYFGPGTRLTVT.

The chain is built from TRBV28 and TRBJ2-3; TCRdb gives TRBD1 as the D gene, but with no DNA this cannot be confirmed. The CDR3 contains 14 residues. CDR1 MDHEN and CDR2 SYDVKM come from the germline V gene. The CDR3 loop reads CASSPVWPPDTQYF.

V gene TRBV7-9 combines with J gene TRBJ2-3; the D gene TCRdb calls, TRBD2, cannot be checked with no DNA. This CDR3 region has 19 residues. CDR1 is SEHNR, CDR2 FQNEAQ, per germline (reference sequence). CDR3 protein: CASSRTGTSVISSTDTQYF.